Each of the 7 T cell receptor beta chains below was sequenced from the same sample in a study of blood T cell repertoires in COVID-19. The protocol was immunoSEQ multiplex PCR, while the TCRdb copy is restricted to in-frame clones and leaves out a portion. The sample gives tens of thousands of clones, over 60% of which show up once; more than 15% is in the top ten. Sequenced: peripheral blood. The receptors come from a man younger than 40 with COVID-19, enrolled during active disease.

The rearrangement links TRBV12-3 or TRBV12-4 to TRBJ2-1; tentatively, D is TRBD1 (6 bases). V was clipped by 10 bases and J by 1 base, with 11 bases between them. The CDR3 has 13 amino acids. The CDR3 sequence is CATQTGSYNEQFF. DNA of the CDR3: TGTGCCACCCAGACAGGATCCTACAATGAGCAGTTCTTC.

Here the CDR3 reads CASSGTGDGYTF. CDR3 bases: TGTGCCAGCAGTGGAACAGGGGATGGCTACACCTTC. This chain links TRBV2 with TRBJ1-2; 7 positions agree with TRBD1. The CDR3 runs to 12 residues. Per germline, CDR1 SNHLY and CDR2 FYNNEI. V was pared by 4 bases and J by 6 bases, with 2 bases of the junction left unmatched.

This chain links TRBV27 with TRBJ1-6; no firm D call. Germline V gene sequence: CDR1 MNHEY, CDR2 SMNVEV (reference sequence). This CDR3 has 12 residues. Trimming pared 4 bases from V and 8 bases from J, leaving 6 bases between. CDR3 nucleotide sequence: TGTGCCAGCAGTTCCCTAGATTCACCCCTCCACTTT. Protein product: CASSSLDSPLHF.

V gene TRBV5-4 combines with J gene TRBJ2-7, with 9 nucleotides matching TRBD2. Germline V gene data show CDR1 as SGHNT and CDR2 as YYREEE (reference sequence). J was trimmed by 2 bases and V by 4 bases; bases with no gene match: 10. This CDR3 is built from 16 residues. This chain's CDR3 is CASSPSPSGTTYEQYF. CDR3 in DNA: TGTGCCAGCAGCCCTAGCCCTAGCGGGACTACCTACGAGCAGTACTTC.

V usage is TRBV7-3 and J usage is TRBJ1-3; possible D gene TRBD1, 6 bases. The CDR3 sequence is 15 residues long. Germline lookup yields CDR1 SGHTA and CDR2 FQGTGA. The ends were cut back, 8 bases at V and 4 bases at J, with 18 bases in the middle. CDR3 region: CASRLAGVAGNTIYF. The CDR3 nucleotides are TGTGCCAGCCGATTAGCAGGGGTGGCCGGAAACACCATATATTTT.

The chain has TRBV19 and TRBJ1-4; the D is unclear. Germline lookup yields CDR1 LNHDA and CDR2 SQIVND (reference sequence). The CDR3 is 14 residues long. The V end was cut by 6 bases, the J end by 6 bases, with 14 bases between. CDR3 amino acids: CASSRHRFDEKLFF. The CDR3 nucleotides read TGTGCCAGTAGCCGACACCGGTTCGATGAAAAACTGTTTTTT.

J is TRBJ2-1 and V is TRBV6-2 or TRBV6-3, with TRBD2 as a possible D gene (6 bases). V lost 4 bases and J lost 12, with 25 bases in between. The CDR3 consists of 16 residues. Germline CDR1 is MNHEY and CDR2 is SVGEGT. Here the CDR3 DNA reads TGTGCCAGCAGTTCCGTGGGGCTAGCGCCCTTGTCTGGGCAGTTCTTC. Encoded protein: CASSSVGLAPLSGQFF.